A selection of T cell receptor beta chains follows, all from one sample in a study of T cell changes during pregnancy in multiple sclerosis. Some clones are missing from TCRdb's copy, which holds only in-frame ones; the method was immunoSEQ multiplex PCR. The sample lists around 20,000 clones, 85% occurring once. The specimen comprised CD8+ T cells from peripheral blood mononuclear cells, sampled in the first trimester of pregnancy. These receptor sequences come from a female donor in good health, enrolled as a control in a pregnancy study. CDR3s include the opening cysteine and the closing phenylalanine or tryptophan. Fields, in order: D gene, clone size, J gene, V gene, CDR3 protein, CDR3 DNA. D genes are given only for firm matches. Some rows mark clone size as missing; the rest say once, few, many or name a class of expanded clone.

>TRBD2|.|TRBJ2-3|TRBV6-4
CASSDSAGGLDTQYF
TGTGCCAGCAGTGACTCGGCGGGGGGATTGGATACGCAGTATTTT
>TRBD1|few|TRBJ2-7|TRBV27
CASSLPGQGLYEQYF
TGTGCCAGCAGTTTACCTGGACAGGGTCTCTACGAGCAGTACTTC
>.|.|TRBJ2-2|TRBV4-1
CASSQTLMRGTLTGELFF
TGCGCCAGCAGCCAAACCCTTATGAGGGGGACCCTCACCGGGGAGCTGTTTTTT
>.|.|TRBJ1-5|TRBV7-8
CASSLEMGLSNQPQHF
TGTGCCAGCAGCTTAGAAATGGGACTTAGCAATCAGCCCCAGCATTTT
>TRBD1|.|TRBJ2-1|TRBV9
CASSVGGTGGSYNEQFF
TGTGCCAGCAGCGTAGGAGGGACAGGGGGCTCCTACAATGAGCAGTTCTTC
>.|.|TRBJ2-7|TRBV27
CASSLSQGNYEQYF
TGTGCCAGCAGTTTATCGCAGGGAAACTACGAGCAGTACTTC
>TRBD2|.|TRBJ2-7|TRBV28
CASTRRAGRVEQYF
TGTGCCAGCACCCGAAGGGCAGGGAGGGTCGAGCAGTACTTC
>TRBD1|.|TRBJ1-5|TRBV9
CASSRQGGNQPQHF
TGTGCCAGCAGTCGACAGGGTGGCAATCAGCCCCAGCATTTT
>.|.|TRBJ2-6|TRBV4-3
CASSQVTGVGANVLTF
TGCGCCAGCAGCCAAGTTACAGGCGTTGGGGCCAACGTCCTGACTTTC
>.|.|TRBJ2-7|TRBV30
CALVGGKTYEQYF
TGTGCCTTGGTCGGGGGAAAGACCTACGAGCAGTACTTC
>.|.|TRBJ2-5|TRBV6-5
CASSPPWGRGSQYF
TGTGCCAGCAGTCCCCCTTGGGGGAGGGGGTCCCAGTACTTC
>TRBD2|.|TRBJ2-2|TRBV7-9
CASSPPGLAPNTGELFF
TGTGCCAGCAGCCCCCCCGGACTAGCACCGAACACCGGGGAGCTGTTTTTT
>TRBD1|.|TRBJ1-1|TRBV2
CASSDGEGQGTTEAFF
TGTGCCAGCAGCGACGGGGAAGGACAGGGGACGACTGAAGCTTTCTTT
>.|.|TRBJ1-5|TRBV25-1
CASSEWARNQPQHF
TGTGCCAGCAGTGAATGGGCTCGCAATCAGCCCCAGCATTTT
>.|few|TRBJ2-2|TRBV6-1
CASSDRDTGELFF
TGTGCCAGCAGTGACAGGGACACCGGGGAGCTGTTTTTT
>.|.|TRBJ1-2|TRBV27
CASSLGGFYGYTF
TGTGCCAGCAGTTTAGGAGGCTTTTATGGCTACACCTTC
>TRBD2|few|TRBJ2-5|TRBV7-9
CASSSGGGSETQYF
TGTGCCAGCAGCTCCGGGGGGGGGTCAGAGACCCAGTACTTC
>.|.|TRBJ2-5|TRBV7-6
CASSLVAQETQYF
TGTGCCAGCAGCTTAGTAGCGCAAGAGACCCAGTACTTC
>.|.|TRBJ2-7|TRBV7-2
CASSLGGGQYF
TGTGCCAGCAGCTTAGGGGGCGGGCAGTACTTC